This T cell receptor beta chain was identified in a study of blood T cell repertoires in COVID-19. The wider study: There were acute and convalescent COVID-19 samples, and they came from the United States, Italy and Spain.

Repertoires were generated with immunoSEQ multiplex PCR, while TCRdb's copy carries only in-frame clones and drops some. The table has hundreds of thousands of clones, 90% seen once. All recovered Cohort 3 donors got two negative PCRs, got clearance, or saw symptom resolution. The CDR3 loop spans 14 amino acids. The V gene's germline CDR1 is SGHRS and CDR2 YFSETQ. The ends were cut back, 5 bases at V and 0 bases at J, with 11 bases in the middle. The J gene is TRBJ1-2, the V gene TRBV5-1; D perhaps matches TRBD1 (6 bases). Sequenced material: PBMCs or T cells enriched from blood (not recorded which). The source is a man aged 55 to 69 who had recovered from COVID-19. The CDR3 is CASRDTGPNYGYTF. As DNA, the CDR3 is TGCGCCAGCAGGGATACAGGGCCTAACTATGGCTACACCTTC.